These 19 T cell receptor beta chains were sequenced from one sample in a study of blood T cell repertoires in COVID-19. Clones were sequenced by immunoSEQ multiplex PCR, and TCRdb holds only the in-frame ones, with some missing. Of approximately 240,000 clones in the sample, about four fifths were seen once. Material: PBMCs or T cells enriched from blood (not recorded which). The receptor set was obtained from a woman between 40 and 50 years old with acute COVID-19.

This chain joins TRBV7-2 and TRBJ2-7, with 9 bases aligning to TRBD2. This CDR3 is 16 amino acids long. J lost 0 bases, V lost 5 bases, and 8 bases had no gene match. CDR1 SGHTA and CDR2 FQGNSA come from the germline V gene. The CDR3 bases are TGTGCCAGCAGCCGTCCCTTAGCGGGGGCCTCCTACGAGCAGTACTTC. Its protein is CASSRPLAGASYEQYF.

The chain couples TRBV12-3 or TRBV12-4 to TRBJ1-2; 9 nucleotides line up with TRBD1. Trimming at V came to 3 bases and at J to 8 bases, leaving 4 bases not matched to a gene. The CDR3 has 13 residues. In nucleotides, the CDR3 is TGTGCCAGCAGTTTCCGGACAGGGGAGGGCTACACCTTC. Translated, it gives CASSFRTGEGYTF.

This clone was seen only a few times. The V call is TRBV5-4, the J call TRBJ1-3, with D tentatively TRBD1 (6 bases). Germline loops: CDR1 SGHNT, CDR2 YYREEE (reference sequence). Trimming stripped 0 bases from V and 0 bases from J, with 16 bases between. This CDR3 comprises 18 residues. CDR3: CASSLGGLGALSGNTIYF. The CDR3 coding sequence is TGTGCCAGCAGCTTGGGGGGGCTAGGTGCCCTCTCTGGAAACACCATATATTTT.

The chain joins TRBV19 to TRBJ1-4, with TRBD1 identical over 7 bases. CDR1 LNHDA and CDR2 SQIVND come from the germline V gene (reference sequence). V lost 4 bases to trimming and J lost 8 bases; unmatched junction nucleotides: 10. This CDR3 region has 15 residues. The CDR3: CASSSRQGSLEKLFF. CDR3 coding DNA: TGTGCCAGTAGTAGCCGACAGGGATCGTTAGAAAAACTGTTTTTT.

CDR3 in amino acids: CAWRYGQGAYEQYF. Written as DNA, the CDR3 is TGTGCCTGGAGGTATGGACAGGGAGCTTACGAGCAGTACTTC. V usage is TRBV30 and J usage is TRBJ2-7; 8 bases are a match to TRBD1. Looked up from germline, CDR1 is GTSNPN and CDR2 is SVGIG (reference sequence). The CDR3 is 14 amino acids. The ends lost 3 bases at V and 4 bases at J; junction bases unmatched: 8.

This clone was detected once. The rearrangement links TRBV30 to TRBJ1-1, with a tentative D call TRBD1 (5 bases). This CDR3 has 17 amino acids. Germline lookup yields CDR1 GTSNPN and CDR2 SVGIG (reference sequence). V was cut by 0 bases and J by 3 bases, with 20 bases left in between. The CDR3 loop is CAWSVLGGVPADTEAFF. In DNA form, the CDR3 reads TGTGCCTGGAGTGTACTCGGGGGAGTCCCGGCGGACACTGAAGCTTTCTTT.

The chain employs TRBV27 and TRBJ2-7, with a tentative D call TRBD1 (5 bases). Germline CDR1 MNHEY, CDR2 SMNVEV (reference sequence). There are 12 residues in the CDR3. Trimming took off 6 bases at V and 6 bases at J, with 12 bases between the two ends. CDR3 bases: TGTGCCAGCAGATTTACTACAGGCGAGCAGTACTTC. Amino acids: CASRFTTGEQYF.

This clone was counted once. The rearrangement joins TRBV20-1 to TRBJ2-1, with 11 bases lining up with TRBD2. Per the germline V gene, CDR1 is DFQATT and CDR2 is SNEGSKA (reference sequence). Trimming cost V 3 bases and J 8 bases; bases outside gene matches: 15. The CDR3 runs to 17 residues. CDR3 nucleotide sequence: TGCAGTGCTAGTAGCCCTAGCGGGGGGCCTCAACGCTATGAGCAGTTCTTC. The encoded protein is CSASSPSGGPQRYEQFF.

Here the CDR3 DNA reads TGCGCCAGCAGCATTAGCGGGGTTAACACCGGGGAGCTGTTTTTT. This encodes CASSISGVNTGELFF. The chain is built from TRBV5-1 and TRBJ2-2, with 8 bases matching TRBD2. CDR1 and CDR2 from the germline V gene are SGHRS and YFSETQ. The CDR3 runs to 15 residues. J was trimmed by 2 bases and V by 4 bases; bases with no gene match: 4.

V is TRBV19 and J is TRBJ1-3, with TRBD1 matching over 7 bases. The J segment lost 0 bases and the V segment lost 8 bases, leaving 1 base of the junction unmatched. CDR1 and CDR2 from the germline V gene are LNHDA and SQIVND (reference sequence). This CDR3 spans 13 amino acids. CDR3 loop: CASGDSSGNTIYF. The CDR3 nucleotides are TGTGCCAGTGGGGACAGCTCTGGAAACACCATATATTTT.

The CDR3 nucleotides are TGTGCCAGCTCACGGGGACAGGGAGGACAAGAGACCCAGTACTTC. Its translation: CASSRGQGGQETQYF. The rearrangement links TRBV18 to TRBJ2-5; 9 bases are a match to TRBD1. The CDR3 sequence is 15 residues long. The germline gives CDR1 KGHSH, CDR2 LQKENI. The V and J ends lost 4 bases and 2 bases, in that order; junction bases with no gene match: 5.

The chain combines TRBV5-1 with TRBJ1-1; perhaps TRBD1 as D (6 bases). This CDR3 spans 15 amino acids. Germline lookup yields CDR1 SGHRS and CDR2 YFSETQ. Trimming removed 4 bases at V and 8 bases at J, with 21 bases between. CDR3 in amino acids: CASSLQGNVVSEAFF. DNA of the CDR3: TGCGCCAGCAGCCTCCAGGGGAATGTGGTTTCGGAAGCTTTCTTT.

The CDR3 reads CASSLLYTNPSTDTQYF. CDR3 in DNA: TGTGCCAGCAGCTTACTGTACACCAATCCTAGCACAGATACGCAGTATTTT. The chain joins TRBV7-9 to TRBJ2-3, with D uncertain. This CDR3 has 17 amino acids. V was pared by 2 bases and J by 0 bases, with 15 bases between. Germline CDR1 is SEHNR and CDR2 is FQNEAQ (reference sequence).

This chain uses TRBV4-1 with TRBJ2-6; tentative D call: TRBD1 (6 bases). Germline assignment: CDR1 MGHRA and CDR2 YSYEKL. This CDR3 is built from 19 residues. V was pared by 3 bases and J by 0 bases, with 18 bases between. The CDR3: CASSQNHFTGSSGANVLTF. The CDR3 nucleotides read TGCGCCAGCAGCCAGAATCACTTCACAGGGTCCTCTGGGGCCAACGTCCTGACTTTC.

This clone showed up just once. The chain links TRBV13 to TRBJ1-2; D is uncertain. The CDR3 spans 15 residues. CDR1 is PRHDT, CDR2 FYEKMQ, per germline (reference sequence). V gave up 2 bases and J gave up 0 bases, with 10 bases separating them. This CDR3 is CASSLRGPPNYGYTF. The DNA of the CDR3 is TGTGCCAGCAGCTTACGCGGGCCCCCTAACTATGGCTACACCTTC.

This clone was counted a single time. The V gene is TRBV6-5, the J gene TRBJ2-5; weak D call: TRBD2 (7 bases). V lost 7 bases, J lost 4 bases, and 16 bases lay in between. This CDR3 contains 14 residues. Germline CDR1 MNHEY, CDR2 SVGAGI. The CDR3 reads CASNGGPIVETQYF. For the CDR3, the DNA is TGTGCCAGCAACGGGGGGCCGATTGTAGAGACCCAGTACTTC.

V gene TRBV7-2 combines with J gene TRBJ2-3; 8 bases map to TRBD1. V shed 5 bases and J 2 bases; nucleotides not matched to a gene: 18. The CDR3 sequence is 19 residues long. CDR1 is SGHTA, CDR2 FQGNSA, per germline. The CDR3 DNA is TGTGCCAGCAGCCCCCGGACAGGGCCTTTCCACCTTCCCACAGATACGCAGTATTTT. The encoded protein is CASSPRTGPFHLPTDTQYF. The full variable domain, completed using reference TRBV7-2 and TRBJ2-3, is GAGVSQSPSNKVTEKGKDVELRCDPISGHTALYWYRQSLGQGLEFLIYFQGNSAPDKSGLPSDRFSAERTGGSVSTLTIQRTQQEDSAVYLCASSPRTGPFHLPTDTQYFGPGTRLTVL.

The rearrangement joins TRBV5-6 to TRBJ2-3; maybe TRBD1 (5 bases). Germline lookup yields CDR1 SGHDT and CDR2 YYEEEE. The CDR3 has 14 amino acids. V lost 3 bases and J 0 bases, leaving 8 bases between the germline ends. CDR3 amino acids: CASSSTGSTDTQYF. CDR3 bases: TGTGCCAGCAGCTCTACAGGAAGCACAGATACGCAGTATTTT.

The chain links TRBV10-3 to TRBJ2-7; 14 nucleotides align to TRBD2. Germline CDR1 and CDR2: ENHRY and SYGVKD. V shed 2 bases, J shed 7 bases, and the junction held 7 bases outside the gene matches. The CDR3 spans 16 residues. The CDR3 bases are TGTGCCATCAGTGAGCCGGGGACTAGCGGGAGTGGAGAGCAGTACTTC. Amino acids: CAISEPGTSGSGEQYF.